The 22 T cell receptor beta chains presented below share a single source sample, sequenced in a study of T cells in Graves' hyperthyroidism and ophthalmopathy. RNA transcripts served as the template for amplifying TCR beta CDR3 regions. HTBI primers were used for first-round RT-PCR of the TCR CDR3. MiXCR, applied by TCRdb to the multiplex PCR reads, yields one record per CDR3 protein. The sample includes around 290,000 distinct CDR3 sequences, approximately 15% of them seen just once. The sample was blood. These receptors originate from a woman aged 60-75 years with Graves' ophthalmopathy.

This clonotype showed up many times. The chain couples TRBV11-2 to TRBJ2-2, with 9 bases lining up with TRBD1. Germline V gives CDR1 SGHAT, CDR2 FQNNGV. The CDR3 is 18 residues long. The V and J ends lost 5 bases and 2 bases, in that order; junction bases with no gene match: 12. Written as DNA, the CDR3 is TGTGCCAGCAGCATAACCTCGTTAACAGGGGGCAACACCGGGGAGCTGTTTTTT. It codes for CASSITSLTGGNTGELFF.

This clonotype has a handful of counts. The chain uses TRBV15 and TRBJ2-2; TRBD2 agrees at 7 bases. CDR1 and CDR2 from the germline V gene are LNHNV and YYDKDF (reference sequence). This CDR3 has 16 amino acids. With 0 bases clipped from V and 4 bases from J, the junction kept 5 bases outside the gene matches. The CDR3 DNA reads TGTGCCACCAGCAGAGATGTCGGGGGGAGCACCGGGGAGCTGTTTTTT. Translation gives CATSRDVGGSTGELFF. The entire variable domain, with the rest obtained from reference TRBV15 and TRBJ2-2, is as follows: DAMVIQNPRYQVTQFGKPVTLSCSQTLNHNVMYWYQQKSSQAPKLLFHYYDKDFNNEADTPDNFQSRRPNTSFCFLDIRSPGLGDTAMYLCATSRDVGGSTGELFFGEGSRLTVL.

V is TRBV4-1 and J is TRBJ2-1; a possible D gene is TRBD2 (7 bases). The V end was cut by 3 bases, the J end by 1 base, with 19 bases between. CDR1 is MGHRA and CDR2 is YSYEKL in the germline V gene. This CDR3 contains 18 residues. CDR3 in DNA: TGCGCCAGCAGCCAGGGGGCGGGAGCTCAAACTTCCTACAATGAGCAGTTCTTC. Protein sequence: CASSQGAGAQTSYNEQFF.

Ten or more counts support this clonotype. The chain links TRBV2 to TRBJ2-7; TRBD1 matches at 8 bases. The trim removed 6 bases at V and 1 base at J, leaving 5 bases unmatched. The CDR3 has 14 residues. Germline V gene lookup returns CDR1 SNHLY and CDR2 FYNNEI. CDR3 in DNA: TGTGCCAGCAGGGGACGGGACAGGTCCTACGAGCAGTACTTC. This gives the protein CASRGRDRSYEQYF.

This clonotype was seen at least ten times. The chain joins TRBV20-1 to TRBJ2-3, with TRBD2 matching 10 bases. Germline V gives CDR1 DFQATT, CDR2 SNEGSKA (reference sequence). The CDR3 spans 15 residues. V dropped 4 bases and J dropped 2; count of bases not matched to a gene: 6. The CDR3 spells CSATGTSAFTDTQYF. The CDR3 nucleotides read TGCAGTGCTACCGGGACTAGCGCATTCACAGATACGCAGTATTTT.

This clonotype was recorded many times. The chain has TRBV7-9 and TRBJ2-7; TRBD2 agrees at 7 bases. CDR1 is SEHNR, CDR2 FQNEAQ, per germline (reference sequence). V was pared by 3 bases and J by 6 bases, with 5 bases of the junction left unmatched. The CDR3 spans 13 residues. As DNA, the CDR3 is TGTGCCAGCAGCTTTTCGTCGGGAGGCGAGCAGTACTTC. It yields the protein CASSFSSGGEQYF.

The chain has TRBV19 and TRBJ2-4; D gene ambiguous. CDR1 and CDR2 from the germline V gene are LNHDA and SQIVND (reference sequence). Deletions cut 6 bases from V and 0 bases from J, with 9 bases between. The CDR3 is made up of 14 amino acids. The CDR3 spells CASRTRGAKNIQYF. As DNA, the CDR3 is TGTGCCAGTAGAACGCGCGGAGCCAAAAACATTCAGTACTTC.

This clonotype was counted ten times or more. A much larger clone differs from this one at a single base, so this may be a read error. The V gene is TRBV7-6, the J gene TRBJ1-1; D not resolved. V lost 4 bases and J 0 bases, leaving 6 bases between the germline ends. CDR3 length: 13 residues. Germline CDR1 reads SGHVS; CDR2 reads FNYEAQ. The CDR3 sequence is CASSSDMNTEAFF. CDR3 coding DNA: TGTGCCAGCAGCTCAGACATGAACACTGAAGCTTTCTTT.

This clonotype was counted many times. The gene calls are TRBV18 and TRBJ1-1; D is uncertain. The germline V and J ends were trimmed by 7 bases and 0 bases, with 15 bases remaining between them. Germline CDR1 KGHSH, CDR2 LQKENI. The CDR3 has 15 amino acids. Here the CDR3 reads CASLPSLGMNTEAFF. The CDR3 DNA reads as TGTGCCAGCTTGCCCTCACTTGGGATGAACACTGAAGCTTTCTTT. Looking up the rest from reference TRBV18 and TRBJ1-1 gives the full variable domain: NAGVMQNPRHLVRRRGQEARLRCSPMKGHSHVYWYRQLPEEGLKFMVYLQKENIIDESGMPKERFSAEFPKEGPSILRIQQVVRGDSAAYFCASLPSLGMNTEAFFGQGTRLTVV.

This clonotype was counted at least ten times. This sequence joins TRBV27 and TRBJ2-7; D unclear. V gave up 3 bases and J gave up 6 bases, with 12 bases separating them. Looked up from germline, CDR1 is MNHEY and CDR2 is SMNVEV (reference sequence). The CDR3 is 13 amino acids. CDR3 sequence: CASSFPNSGEQYF. CDR3 nucleotide sequence: TGTGCCAGCAGTTTCCCTAACTCGGGCGAGCAGTACTTC.

There are a few counts of this clonotype. The chain carries TRBV27 and TRBJ1-1; no reliable D call. The germline CDR1 and CDR2 sequences are MNHEY and SMNVEV (reference sequence). The CDR3 is 13 amino acids. V was pared by 6 bases and J by 5 bases, with 13 bases between. As DNA, the CDR3 is TGTGCCAGCAGCCTCTCGATAGCTACTGAAGCTTTCTTT. It specifies CASSLSIATEAFF.

This clonotype was recorded a few times. The chain links TRBV20-1 to TRBJ2-3, with D possibly matching TRBD1 (6 bases). Germline V CDR1 and CDR2: DFQATT, SNEGSKA (reference sequence). This CDR3 has 13 amino acids. The CDR3 DNA reads as TGCAGCTTACAGGGAGTTGGGACAGATACGCAGTATTTT. This encodes CSLQGVGTDTQYF.

V is TRBV7-6 and J is TRBJ1-5, with D possibly matching TRBD1 (5 bases). Trimming stripped 0 bases from V and 0 bases from J, with 18 bases between. From germline, CDR1 is SGHVS and CDR2 FNYEAQ. The CDR3 covers 19 residues. The CDR3 spells CASSLAKSRQTYSNQPQHF. CDR3 nucleotides: TGTGCCAGCAGCTTAGCAAAGTCGAGACAGACGTATAGCAATCAGCCCCAGCATTTT.

This clonotype was recorded a few times. The rearrangement links TRBV12-5 to TRBJ2-1; 7 nucleotides match TRBD1. With 7 bases clipped from V and 3 bases from J, the junction kept 9 bases outside the gene matches. CDR1 and CDR2 from the germline V gene are LGHNT and FRNRAP. The CDR3 runs 15 residues. For the CDR3, the DNA is TGTGCTAGTGCCTTTCAGGGGGTAGGCTACAATGAGCAGTTCTTC. Translation: CASAFQGVGYNEQFF.

This clonotype was recorded at least ten times. The chain couples TRBV29-1 to TRBJ2-3, with TRBD2 matching over 8 bases. CDR3 size: 12 residues. From germline, CDR1 is SQVTM and CDR2 ANQGSEA. V was clipped by 6 bases and J by 3 bases; unmatched bases: 2. The CDR3 spells CSVTSGTDTQYF. The DNA of the CDR3 is TGCAGCGTCACTAGCGGAACAGATACGCAGTATTTT.

This clonotype was counted a few times. V gene TRBV19 combines with J gene TRBJ1-5; no firm D call. In germline, CDR1 is LNHDA, CDR2 SQIVND (reference sequence). Trimming cost V 6 bases and J 2 bases, with 11 bases left between them. The CDR3 runs to 14 residues. The CDR3 loop is CASRPPGGNQPQHF. The CDR3 nucleotides are TGTGCCAGTAGACCCCCGGGCGGCAATCAGCCCCAGCATTTT.

This clonotype appeared many times. The chain has TRBV20-1 and TRBJ1-1; 7 bases line up with TRBD1. The CDR3 length is 13 residues. Germline values: CDR1 DFQATT, CDR2 SNEGSKA (reference sequence). V trimming: 6 bases; J trimming: 1 base; junction bases outside the gene matches: 5. CDR3 in amino acids: CSAWDSPNTEAFF. As DNA, the CDR3 is TGCAGTGCCTGGGACAGCCCGAACACTGAAGCTTTCTTT.

The genes are TRBV7-9 and TRBJ2-7; D unclear. Germline V gene lookup returns CDR1 SEHNR and CDR2 FQNEAQ (reference sequence). There are 13 residues in the CDR3. Trimming pared 3 bases from V and 2 bases from J, leaving 8 bases between. The CDR3 DNA sequence: TGTGCCAGCAGCTTGGCAAGCACCTACGAGCAGTACTTC. Its protein product is CASSLASTYEQYF. The whole variable domain, remainder taken from reference TRBV7-9 and TRBJ2-7, is DTGVSQNPRHKITKRGQNVTFRCDPISEHNRLYWYRQTLGQGPEFLTYFQNEAQLEKSRLLSDRFSAERPKGSFSTLEIQRTEQGDSAMYLCASSLASTYEQYFGPGTRLTVT.

This clonotype was observed many times. The chain joins TRBV20-1 to TRBJ2-3; no clear D. CDR1 is DFQATT and CDR2 is SNEGSKA in the germline V gene (reference sequence). The CDR3 has 12 residues. V lost 3 bases and J 7 bases, leaving 11 bases between the germline ends. The CDR3 coding sequence is TGCAGTGCTAGGGTCCGATCAAATACGCAGTATTTT. Translation: CSARVRSNTQYF.

Details on this clonotype: A read error is possible here, since a much larger clone lies one base away. The chain joins TRBV11-2 to TRBJ2-2; the D gene is possibly TRBD1 (5 bases). Germline assignment: CDR1 SGHAT and CDR2 FQNNGV. Trimming removed 7 bases from V and 3 bases from J, with 12 bases in between. The CDR3 covers 14 residues. The CDR3 nucleotides are TGTGCCAGCAAAAGGGGCAGTTACACCGGGGAGCTGTTTTTT. This translates into CASKRGSYTGELFF. The full variable domain, with the rest looked up from reference TRBV11-2 and TRBJ2-2, is EAGVAQSPRYKIIEKRQSVAFWCNPISGHATLYWYQQILGQGPKLLIQFQNNGVVDDSQLPKDRFSAERLKGVDSTLKIQPAKLEDSAVYLCASKRGSYTGELFFGEGSRLTVL.

A note on this clonotype: A much larger clonotype is one base distant, so this may be a read error. The rearrangement uses TRBV6-2 or TRBV6-3 and TRBJ1-1; a weak D match, TRBD1 (5 bases). The germline CDR1 and CDR2 sequences are MNHEY and SVGEGT. The CDR3 sequence is 16 residues long. The CDR3 DNA reads as TGTGCCAGCAGCCCACGGAGGGTTGAAAGAGGGGCTGAAGCTTCCTTT. Protein: CASSPRRVERGAEASF.

This clonotype was detected many times. V usage is TRBV28 and J usage is TRBJ2-7, with 9 bases aligning to TRBD1. Trimming removed 6 bases from V and 6 bases from J; junction bases left unmatched: 15. Germline CDR1 MDHEN, CDR2 SYDVKM. The CDR3 sequence is 16 residues long. In DNA, the CDR3 is TGTGCCAGCAGAAACGCCCGGGGACAGGGTCTCCTCGAGCAGTACTTC. Translation: CASRNARGQGLLEQYF.